This T cell receptor (beta chain) was identified in a study of blood T cell repertoires in COVID-19. Study-wide context: Sites in the United States, Italy and Spain provided acute and convalescent COVID-19 samples. PBMCs, B-cell-depleted T cells, or T cells provided the cDNA or gDNA that made up the material.

Authors' analysis steps: Estimation of nucleated cell counts was performed using reference gene primer amplification. Sequenced by immunoSEQ multiplex PCR; TCRdb stores in-frame clones only, minus some. Clonal size and the V and J genes are those of that table, whereas D and trimming came from the DNA. Counted here are roughly 270,000 clones, 65% to 90% occurring once; the ten biggest clones make up 5.1%. The CDR3 contains 11 residues. Germline-derived CDR1 and CDR2 are SEHNR and FQNEAQ (reference sequence). The germline V and J ends were trimmed by 5 bases and 4 bases, with 6 bases remaining between them.

Sequenced input: peripheral blood. The receptor's source is a man over 45 with active or convalescent COVID-19. The J gene is TRBJ2-7, the V gene TRBV7-9; D gene unclear. CDR3 sequence (DNA): TGTGCCAGCAGCCGAGAATACGAGCAGTACTTC. This translates into CASSREYEQYF.